The clone carrying this T cell receptor beta chain was seen only once. The sample originates from a study of blood T cell repertoires in COVID-19. For the study at large: COVID-19 samples, acute and convalescent, were from the United States, Italy and Spain. T cells, B-cell-depleted T cells, or PBMCs provided the cDNA or gDNA that served as material.

Original data processing: Estimates of nucleated cell counts were drawn from the amplification of reference gene primers. Assay: immunoSEQ multiplex PCR; the TCRdb copy retains only in-frame clones and omits some. V and J calls and clone size are those listed in that table; D and trimming were worked out from the DNA. The sample consists of roughly 150,000 clones, roughly 81% of them appearing once. V gave up 2 bases and J gave up 1 base, with 18 bases separating them. This CDR3 has 17 residues. Looked up from germline, CDR1 is SQVTM and CDR2 is ANQGSEA. Sequencing input: peripheral blood. The receptor's source is a woman aged 50 to 60 with COVID-19, enrolled during active disease. The V gene is TRBV29-1, the J gene TRBJ2-4; D is undetermined. CDR3: CSVEIAGTGRAKNIQYF. CDR3 sequence (DNA): TGCAGCGTTGAAATCGCAGGAACCGGTCGGGCCAAAAACATTCAGTACTTC.